The clone carrying this TCR beta chain came up many times. As yet, its antigen is unknown. The source of the sample is a study of identical twins. General study findings and limits: For cord blood, abundant beta clonotypes had fewer insertions, unlike memory repertoires, which showed none.

Template switching added a universal primer binding site, and final cDNA carried unique molecular identifiers. TCRdb analysed the 5' RACE reads with MiXCR anew, one entry per CDR3 protein. The table records approximately 210,000 distinct CDR3 sequences, over 5.5% of them present only once. The sample also formed part of further work on T cells expressing NK-cell markers. This second report adds: No clear determination of HCMV specificity was made for expanded NKG2C+ T cell clones.

The sequencing input was CD8+ T cells sorted from blood. This sequence was found in a young woman in good health.

The CDR3: CASSKRSKYGYTF. For the CDR3, the DNA is TGTGCCAGCAGCAAAAGGTCCAAATATGGCTACACCTTC. The chain combines TRBV21-1 with TRBJ1-2. TRBV21-1 is an annotated pseudogene. The CDR3 covers 13 residues.